This record covers a single T cell receptor (beta chain). TCRdb's table, derived via immunoSEQ multiplex PCR, lists solely in-frame clones and lacks some. There are about 180,000 clones in the sample; around 73% occur only once, and around 16% lies in the top ten. The entry originates in a study of blood T cell repertoires in COVID-19. CDR1 is ENHRY and CDR2 is SYGVKD in the germline V gene. CDR3 length: 14 amino acids. Trimming removed 0 bases from V and 5 bases from J, with 5 bases in between. The V and J genes are TRBV10-3 and TRBJ1-6; D unclear. The specimen was PBMCs or T cells enriched from blood (not recorded which). This clonotype was obtained from a woman in her forties or fifties who had recovered from COVID-19. The CDR3 here is CAISESQNNSPLHF. CDR3 sequence (DNA): TGTGCCATCAGTGAGTCTCAGAATAATTCACCCCTCCACTTT.